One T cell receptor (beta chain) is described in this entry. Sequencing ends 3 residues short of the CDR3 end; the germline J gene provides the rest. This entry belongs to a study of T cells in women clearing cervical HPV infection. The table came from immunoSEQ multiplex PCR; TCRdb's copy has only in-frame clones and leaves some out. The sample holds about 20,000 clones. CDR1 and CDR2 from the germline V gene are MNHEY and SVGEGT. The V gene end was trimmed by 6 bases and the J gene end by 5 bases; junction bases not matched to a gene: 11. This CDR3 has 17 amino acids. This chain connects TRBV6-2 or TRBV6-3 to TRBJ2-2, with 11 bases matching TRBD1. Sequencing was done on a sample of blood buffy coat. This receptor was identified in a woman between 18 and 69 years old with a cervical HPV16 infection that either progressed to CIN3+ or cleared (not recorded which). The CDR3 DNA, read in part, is TGTGCCAGCAGGGAGGGACAGGGGGTAGTTCTGACCGGGGAG. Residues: CASREGQGVVLTGE. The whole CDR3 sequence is CASREGQGVVLTGELFF.